This is a list of T cell receptor beta chains from one sample in a study of sequential checkpoint blockade in melanoma. Generated by immunoSEQ multiplex PCR, the TCRdb table keeps only in-frame clones and is missing some. The sample lists about 12,000 clones, more than 60% occurring once. Material: CD8+ T cells sorted from blood (inferred from file names), obtained from a patient given nivolumab and ipilimumab in sequence. These receptors came from a human donor with melanoma. Both conserved end residues are part of each CDR3. Each record gives: D gene, V gene, clone size, J gene, CDR3 DNA, CDR3 protein. D genes are given only for firm matches. Expanded clones are given a class, and other clones once, few, many or no size at all.

d_call: .
v_call: TRBV6-1
clone_size: .
j_call: TRBJ2-7
cdr3_nt: TGTGCCAGCAGTGAAATAGGACAGACCTACGAGCAGTACTTC
cdr3_aa: CASSEIGQTYEQYF

d_call: .
v_call: TRBV27
clone_size: .
j_call: TRBJ2-4
cdr3_nt: TGTGCCAGCAGTTTAGGTATACTAGCCAAAAACATTCAGTACTTC
cdr3_aa: CASSLGILAKNIQYF

d_call: TRBD2
v_call: TRBV7-2
clone_size: .
j_call: TRBJ2-1
cdr3_nt: TGTGCCAGCAGCTTAGGACTAGCGGGTTCCTACAATGAGCAGTTCTTC
cdr3_aa: CASSLGLAGSYNEQFF

d_call: TRBD2
v_call: TRBV7-9
clone_size: .
j_call: TRBJ2-1
cdr3_nt: TGTGCCAGCAGCTTAGCGACTAGCGGGACTCACAATGAGCAGTTCTTC
cdr3_aa: CASSLATSGTHNEQFF

d_call: .
v_call: TRBV7-9
clone_size: .
j_call: TRBJ2-3
cdr3_nt: TGTGCCAGCAGCTCGGCGACAGGAATAGTCACAGATACGCAGTATTTT
cdr3_aa: CASSSATGIVTDTQYF

d_call: TRBD1
v_call: TRBV28
clone_size: .
j_call: TRBJ1-2
cdr3_nt: TGTGCCAGCAGTTTACCAACAGGGGTGTACGGCTACACCTTC
cdr3_aa: CASSLPTGVYGYTF

d_call: TRBD2
v_call: TRBV5-1
clone_size: .
j_call: TRBJ2-1
cdr3_nt: TGCGCCAGCGGCTTGGGGACTAGTTCCTACAATGAGCAGTTCTTC
cdr3_aa: CASGLGTSSYNEQFF

d_call: .
v_call: TRBV5-1
clone_size: .
j_call: TRBJ2-1
cdr3_nt: TGCGCCAGCAGCTTGGGAGGTGAGCAGTTCTTC
cdr3_aa: CASSLGGEQFF

d_call: TRBD2
v_call: TRBV15
clone_size: .
j_call: TRBJ2-7
cdr3_nt: TGTGCCACCAGCACAGATGAGTGGACTAGCGGGTTGCCCTACGAGCAGTACTTC
cdr3_aa: CATSTDEWTSGLPYEQYF

d_call: TRBD1
v_call: TRBV11-1
clone_size: .
j_call: TRBJ1-1
cdr3_nt: TGTGCCAGCAGCCCTCCGGACAGGGGATATGAAGCTTTCTTT
cdr3_aa: CASSPPDRGYEAFF

d_call: .
v_call: TRBV27
clone_size: few
j_call: TRBJ2-1
cdr3_nt: TGTGCCAGCAGTTTGGGAGCACGCAATGAGCAGTTCTTC
cdr3_aa: CASSLGARNEQFF

d_call: TRBD1
v_call: TRBV5-1
clone_size: .
j_call: TRBJ2-3
cdr3_nt: TGCGCCAGCAGCTTCCGGGACAGGGATGGAGATACGCAGTATTTT
cdr3_aa: CASSFRDRDGDTQYF

d_call: TRBD2
v_call: TRBV27
clone_size: .
j_call: TRBJ2-7
cdr3_nt: TGTGCCAGCAGTTTAGGCGGCGGGAGACTCTACGAGCAGTACTTC
cdr3_aa: CASSLGGGRLYEQYF

d_call: TRBD1
v_call: TRBV14
clone_size: few
j_call: TRBJ1-5
cdr3_nt: TGTGCCAGCAGCCCCCTGACAGGGATGAGCAATCAGCCCCAGCATTTT
cdr3_aa: CASSPLTGMSNQPQHF

d_call: .
v_call: TRBV27
clone_size: .
j_call: TRBJ2-4
cdr3_nt: TGTGCCAGCAGTCTCACTCCCGCCCGGGACACAAAAAACATTCAGTACTTC
cdr3_aa: CASSLTPARDTKNIQYF

d_call: .
v_call: TRBV28
clone_size: .
j_call: TRBJ2-1
cdr3_nt: TGTGCCAGCAGTTTTCGACTGTACAATGAGCAGTTCTTC
cdr3_aa: CASSFRLYNEQFF

d_call: TRBD1
v_call: TRBV2
clone_size: .
j_call: TRBJ2-7
cdr3_nt: TGTGCCAGCAGTGCTGTGACAGGGAGAACACCCTACGAGCAGTACTTC
cdr3_aa: CASSAVTGRTPYEQYF

d_call: .
v_call: TRBV27
clone_size: once
j_call: TRBJ1-2
cdr3_nt: TGTGCCAGCAGTGCCACAGGGAACCCCCCTGGCTACACCTTC
cdr3_aa: CASSATGNPPGYTF

d_call: .
v_call: TRBV27
clone_size: .
j_call: TRBJ2-2
cdr3_nt: TGTGCCAGCAGTTTATTCGGGTTCACCGGGGAGCTGTTTTTT
cdr3_aa: CASSLFGFTGELFF

d_call: .
v_call: TRBV6-5
clone_size: .
j_call: TRBJ2-2
cdr3_nt: TGTGCCAGCAGTTACTCGAACGGGTTAACCGGGGAGCTGTTTTTT
cdr3_aa: CASSYSNGLTGELFF

d_call: TRBD2
v_call: TRBV2
clone_size: once
j_call: TRBJ2-7
cdr3_nt: TGTGCCAGCAGTGACGAAATGGGACTAGCGGGAGTAAACGACGAGCAGTACTTC
cdr3_aa: CASSDEMGLAGVNDEQYF

d_call: .
v_call: TRBV10-3
clone_size: .
j_call: TRBJ2-7
cdr3_nt: TGTGCCATCAGCTCCCCAGGGACATCCTACGAGCAGTACTTC
cdr3_aa: CAISSPGTSYEQYF

d_call: .
v_call: TRBV15
clone_size: .
j_call: TRBJ2-7
cdr3_nt: TGTGCCACCAGCATCTTGGCGGGGCCCTCCTACGAGCAGTACTTC
cdr3_aa: CATSILAGPSYEQYF

d_call: TRBD1
v_call: TRBV9
clone_size: .
j_call: TRBJ2-1
cdr3_nt: TGTGCCAGCAGCGGACAGGGGAGCCACAATGAGCAGTTCTTC
cdr3_aa: CASSGQGSHNEQFF

d_call: TRBD2
v_call: TRBV13
clone_size: .
j_call: TRBJ2-3
cdr3_nt: TGTGCCAGCAGCCCGGGACTAGCGGGAGCGGTAGCAGATACGCAGTATTTT
cdr3_aa: CASSPGLAGAVADTQYF

d_call: TRBD2
v_call: TRBV18
clone_size: .
j_call: TRBJ2-1
cdr3_nt: TGTGCCAGCACGAGCGGGAGCAACAATGAGCAGTTCTTC
cdr3_aa: CASTSGSNNEQFF

d_call: .
v_call: TRBV19
clone_size: once
j_call: TRBJ2-3
cdr3_nt: TGTGCCAGTAGTATAACGGGGAGACGGGCGCAGGAAGATACGCAGTATTTT
cdr3_aa: CASSITGRRAQEDTQYF

d_call: .
v_call: TRBV18
clone_size: .
j_call: TRBJ2-3
cdr3_nt: TGTGCCAGCCCACCTGTGGTCAGGGAAGTAGCAGATACGCAGTATTTT
cdr3_aa: CASPPVVREVADTQYF

d_call: .
v_call: TRBV7-9
clone_size: .
j_call: TRBJ1-1
cdr3_nt: TGTGCCAGCAGCTTACATGACGGGAGGGGGGCGCTTGACGCTTTCTTT
cdr3_aa: CASSLHDGRGALDAFF

d_call: .
v_call: TRBV7-9
clone_size: few
j_call: TRBJ2-7
cdr3_nt: TGTGCCAGCAGCTTAGGGACTACCTACTACGAGCAGTACTTC
cdr3_aa: CASSLGTTYYEQYF

d_call: TRBD1
v_call: TRBV4-1
clone_size: .
j_call: TRBJ1-2
cdr3_nt: TGCGCCAGCGGACAGGGGGTTGATGGCTACACCTTC
cdr3_aa: CASGQGVDGYTF

d_call: TRBD2
v_call: TRBV2
clone_size: .
j_call: TRBJ2-1
cdr3_nt: TGTGCCAGCATTGCGGGAGGGTTCCATGAGCAGTTCTTC
cdr3_aa: CASIAGGFHEQFF

d_call: TRBD2
v_call: TRBV15
clone_size: few
j_call: TRBJ2-5
cdr3_nt: TGTGCCACCAGCCGAGGGAGGGGCCAAGAGACCCAGTACTTC
cdr3_aa: CATSRGRGQETQYF

d_call: TRBD2
v_call: TRBV4-3
clone_size: .
j_call: TRBJ2-7
cdr3_nt: TGCGCCAGCAGCCACGGACTAGCGGGAGTGGCCGAGCAGTACTTC
cdr3_aa: CASSHGLAGVAEQYF

d_call: .
v_call: TRBV11-2
clone_size: once
j_call: TRBJ1-6
cdr3_nt: TGTGCCAGCAGCTTGAGAAGCTCCTATAATTCACCCCTCCACTTT
cdr3_aa: CASSLRSSYNSPLHF

d_call: TRBD2
v_call: TRBV5-6
clone_size: .
j_call: TRBJ2-7
cdr3_nt: TGTGCCAGCAGCTTGTCCGGGAGGGCTGACGAGCAGTACTTC
cdr3_aa: CASSLSGRADEQYF

d_call: TRBD1
v_call: TRBV7-9
clone_size: .
j_call: TRBJ1-1
cdr3_nt: TGTGCCAGCAGCTTATTCAGGGGGATGAACACTGAAGCTTTCTTT
cdr3_aa: CASSLFRGMNTEAFF

d_call: .
v_call: TRBV4-1
clone_size: once
j_call: TRBJ2-2
cdr3_nt: TGCGCCAGCAGCCAACGACTAGTACTGGTCGGGGAGCTGTTTTTT
cdr3_aa: CASSQRLVLVGELFF

d_call: .
v_call: TRBV13
clone_size: .
j_call: TRBJ2-7
cdr3_nt: TGTGCCAGCAGCTACTCCTACGAGCAGTACTTC
cdr3_aa: CASSYSYEQYF

d_call: TRBD1
v_call: TRBV6-5
clone_size: few
j_call: TRBJ1-1
cdr3_nt: TGTGCCAGCAGCCACCCCGCAGGGGGAAACACTGAAGCTTTCTTT
cdr3_aa: CASSHPAGGNTEAFF

d_call: TRBD1
v_call: TRBV19
clone_size: .
j_call: TRBJ1-2
cdr3_nt: TGTGCCAGTAGTACTCCTCCGGACAGGGGCGTCTATGGCTACACCTTC
cdr3_aa: CASSTPPDRGVYGYTF

d_call: TRBD2
v_call: TRBV7-9
clone_size: once
j_call: TRBJ2-1
cdr3_nt: TGTGCCAGCAGCACCCTAGCGGGAGCTCGCAATGAGCAGTTCTTC
cdr3_aa: CASSTLAGARNEQFF

d_call: TRBD1
v_call: TRBV11-3
clone_size: .
j_call: TRBJ2-3
cdr3_nt: TGTGCCAGCAGCCCCCAGGGGGCAGATACGCAGTATTTT
cdr3_aa: CASSPQGADTQYF

d_call: TRBD2
v_call: TRBV9
clone_size: once
j_call: TRBJ2-2
cdr3_nt: TGTGCCAGCAGCGTAGTTAGCGGGAGGGCGACGAACACCGGGGAGCTGTTTTTT
cdr3_aa: CASSVVSGRATNTGELFF

d_call: TRBD2
v_call: TRBV7-9
clone_size: .
j_call: TRBJ2-3
cdr3_nt: TGTGCCAGCAGCTCTAGCGGGAGCTACACAGATACGCAGTATTTT
cdr3_aa: CASSSSGSYTDTQYF

d_call: TRBD2
v_call: TRBV27
clone_size: .
j_call: TRBJ2-3
cdr3_nt: TGTGCCAGCAGTTCGCAGGGTACGGGACTAGCGGGAGGCCCAGATACGCAGTATTTT
cdr3_aa: CASSSQGTGLAGGPDTQYF

d_call: .
v_call: TRBV5-4
clone_size: .
j_call: TRBJ1-2
cdr3_nt: TGTGCCAGCAGCCCCAGGGGCCCGGGACATAATAACTATGGCTACACCTTC
cdr3_aa: CASSPRGPGHNNYGYTF

d_call: .
v_call: TRBV28
clone_size: .
j_call: TRBJ2-7
cdr3_nt: TGTGCCAGCAGTGGAACCCGGGACAAGGTCACCTACGAGCAGTACTTC
cdr3_aa: CASSGTRDKVTYEQYF

d_call: .
v_call: TRBV21-1
clone_size: .
j_call: TRBJ2-7
cdr3_nt: TGTGCCAGCGGACAGGGTTCCTACGAGCAGTACTTC
cdr3_aa: CASGQGSYEQYF

d_call: TRBD2
v_call: TRBV29-1
clone_size: .
j_call: TRBJ2-7
cdr3_nt: TGCAGCGTTGAAGTAATTAGCGGGAGCTACGAGCAGTACTTC
cdr3_aa: CSVEVISGSYEQYF

d_call: TRBD1
v_call: TRBV7-9
clone_size: .
j_call: TRBJ1-6
cdr3_nt: TGTGCCAGCAGCTTGACAGGGGATAATTCACCCCTCCACTTT
cdr3_aa: CASSLTGDNSPLHF

d_call: .
v_call: TRBV28
clone_size: large
j_call: TRBJ2-7
cdr3_nt: TGTGCCAGCACCCCCGACCTAGCTTACGAGCAGTACTTC
cdr3_aa: CASTPDLAYEQYF

d_call: TRBD1
v_call: TRBV19
clone_size: .
j_call: TRBJ1-2
cdr3_nt: TGTGCCAGTAGTATCCCCACAGGGGCGGCTAACTATGGCTACACCTTC
cdr3_aa: CASSIPTGAANYGYTF

d_call: .
v_call: TRBV13
clone_size: .
j_call: TRBJ2-1
cdr3_nt: TGTGCCAGCAGCCCCCAGTTTGTTGATGAGCAGTTCTTC
cdr3_aa: CASSPQFVDEQFF

d_call: .
v_call: TRBV7-3
clone_size: few
j_call: TRBJ2-7
cdr3_nt: TGTGCCAGCAGCTTGGGGGCGTCTTCCTACGAGCAGTACTTC
cdr3_aa: CASSLGASSYEQYF

d_call: TRBD2
v_call: TRBV7-2
clone_size: .
j_call: TRBJ2-7
cdr3_nt: TGTGCCAGCAGCTTAGTTCTGGTACTGGCGGGAGGCTTCTACGAGCAGTACTTC
cdr3_aa: CASSLVLVLAGGFYEQYF

d_call: TRBD2
v_call: TRBV19
clone_size: .
j_call: TRBJ2-1
cdr3_nt: TGTGCCAGTAGTATAGATTGGGGACTACGCAATGAGCAGTTCTTC
cdr3_aa: CASSIDWGLRNEQFF

d_call: TRBD2
v_call: TRBV7-3
clone_size: .
j_call: TRBJ2-1
cdr3_nt: TGTGCCAGCAGCCCAAGTGCTAGCGGGTACAATGAGCAGTTCTTC
cdr3_aa: CASSPSASGYNEQFF

d_call: .
v_call: TRBV5-1
clone_size: .
j_call: TRBJ2-1
cdr3_nt: TGCGCCAGCAGCTTCGGCAATGAGCAGTTCTTC
cdr3_aa: CASSFGNEQFF

d_call: .
v_call: TRBV27
clone_size: .
j_call: TRBJ2-7
cdr3_nt: TGTGCCAGCAGTTCCCCCGGTCCCGAGCAGTACTTC
cdr3_aa: CASSSPGPEQYF